Following are 20 T cell receptor beta chains from one sample sequenced in a study of regulatory T cells in long-lasting Graves disease. Indicated time point: persistent/refractory GD, antithyroid drugs over 5 years with positive TRAb. PBMC RNA served as the TCR library source. iRepertoire HTBI primers and Arm-PCR of CDR3 regions built TCR beta libraries. TCRdb processed the multiplex PCR reads anew with MiXCR; each CDR3 protein has one entry. This table holds hundreds of thousands of distinct CDR3 sequences, about a fifth found once. The material sequenced was peripheral blood mononuclear cells (PBMCs), taken when the disease was refractory, from a patient treated with antithyroid drugs. The receptor set was obtained from a female donor with Graves disease.

This clonotype was counted a few times. The chain couples TRBV29-1 to TRBJ2-7; TRBD1 aligns across 8 bases. Germline loops: CDR1 SQVTM, CDR2 ANQGSEA. The J segment lost 1 base and the V segment lost 7 bases, leaving 6 bases of the junction unmatched. The CDR3 extends over 13 amino acids. The CDR3 bases are TGCAGCGCCCAGACAGGGGCGTCCTACGAGCAGTACTTC. Translation gives CSAQTGASYEQYF.

This clonotype came up many times. The rearrangement uses TRBV2 and TRBJ1-1; weak D call: TRBD1 (6 bases). The CDR3 loop spans 13 amino acids. Germline V CDR1 and CDR2: SNHLY, FYNNEI. Between the trimmed V and J ends, which lost 3 bases and 5 bases, there was a span of 10 bases. As DNA, the CDR3 is TGTGCCAGCAGTGACACAGGGTTTACTGAAGCTTTCTTT. It specifies CASSDTGFTEAFF.

The sample holds many counts of this clonotype. V is TRBV11-2 and J is TRBJ2-7; D remains ambiguous. The CDR3 runs 12 residues. The ends were cut back, 4 bases at V and 6 bases at J, with 10 bases in the middle. Germline values: CDR1 SGHAT, CDR2 FQNNGV. For the CDR3, the DNA is TGTGCCAGCAGCTCCACCCTCTTCGAGCAGTACTTC. This encodes CASSSTLFEQYF.

This clonotype came up many times. V gene TRBV6-1 combines with J gene TRBJ2-7; TRBD2 matches 10 bases. Germline V gene lookup returns CDR1 MNHNS and CDR2 SASEGT. The CDR3 sequence is 14 residues long. After removal of 7 bases from V and 2 bases from J, the junction contained 5 bases not matched to a gene. Here the CDR3 DNA reads TGTGCCAGCAAACCTAGCGGGAGAGCCTACGAGCAGTACTTC. It specifies CASKPSGRAYEQYF.

This clonotype was recorded at least ten times. CDR3 nucleotides: TGTGCCAGCAGTTTTTTGACGCAGCTCACCTACGAGCAGTACTTC. This gives the protein CASSFLTQLTYEQYF. This chain joins TRBV27 and TRBJ2-7; D remains unclear. There are 15 residues in the CDR3. V was trimmed by 3 bases and J by 2 bases, leaving 14 bases between them. Germline V CDR1 and CDR2: MNHEY, SMNVEV (reference sequence).

This chain connects TRBV9 to TRBJ1-1; maybe TRBD1 (5 bases). The CDR3 is 14 amino acids. From germline, CDR1 is SGDLS and CDR2 YYNGEE. The V and J ends lost 3 bases and 0 bases respectively, with 9 bases between them. The CDR3 DNA follows: TGTGCCAGCAGCGAGGACACCATGAACACTGAAGCTTTCTTT. It encodes CASSEDTMNTEAFF. Filled out from reference TRBV9 and TRBJ1-1, the complete variable domain reads DSGVTQTPKHLITATGQRVTLRCSPRSGDLSVYWYQQSLDQGLQFLIQYYNGEERAKGNILERFSAQQFPDLHSELNLSSLELGDSALYFCASSEDTMNTEAFFGQGTRLTVV.

Written as DNA, the CDR3 is TGCGCCAGCTCCGACCGTCAAAGTAATCAGCCCCAGCATTTT. It yields the protein CASSDRQSNQPQHF. The chain couples TRBV4-1 to TRBJ1-5; D unclear. The V and J ends lost 8 bases and 4 bases respectively, with 15 bases between them. Germline CDR1 reads MGHRA; CDR2 reads YSYEKL. The CDR3 is made up of 14 amino acids.

At least ten counts were recorded for this clonotype. The rearrangement uses TRBV7-9 and TRBJ1-1; D remains ambiguous. CDR1 is SEHNR, CDR2 FQNEAQ, per germline (reference sequence). The V gene lost 3 bases and the J gene lost 4 bases, with 9 bases spanning the gap. The length of the CDR3 is 13 residues. CDR3 DNA: TGTGCCAGCAGCTTTCCCAGATCCACTGAAGCTTTCTTT. Translation: CASSFPRSTEAFF.

This clonotype has only a few counts. J is TRBJ1-1 and V is TRBV5-6, with 8 bases matching TRBD1. Germline values: CDR1 SGHDT, CDR2 YYEEEE. The CDR3 length is 15 residues. V lost 5 bases and J lost 2; bases outside the gene matches: 8. In nucleotides, the CDR3 is TGTGCCAGCAGACCAGGACAGGGTTTTAACACTGAAGCTTTCTTT. Its translation: CASRPGQGFNTEAFF.

In the case of this clonotype: This may be a read error, as it is one base from a much larger clone. The chain uses TRBV12-3 or TRBV12-4 and TRBJ2-2, with D unclear. The CDR3 sequence is 16 residues long. The V and J ends lost 11 bases and 0 bases respectively, with 19 bases between them. The CDR3 sequence: CAGRELGRANTGELFF. The CDR3 DNA follows: TGTGCCGGCCGAGAGCTCGGACGAGCGAACACCGGGGAGCTGTTTTTT.

This clonotype showed up many times. This chain uses TRBV6-1 with TRBJ2-7, with 11 bases lining up with TRBD1. With 7 bases clipped from V and 5 bases from J, the junction kept 13 bases outside the gene matches. The CDR3 runs 16 residues. The germline gives CDR1 MNHNS, CDR2 SASEGT. The CDR3 DNA reads TGTGCCAGCACCCCTTTGAGGACAGGGGGCTTCGACGAGCAGTACTTC. Protein product: CASTPLRTGGFDEQYF.

The J gene is TRBJ2-4, the V gene TRBV24-1; TRBD2 aligns across 8 bases. CDR3 length equals 14 residues. V was pared by 9 bases and J by 3 bases, with 6 bases of the junction left unmatched. Germline assignment: CDR1 KGHDR and CDR2 SFDVKD. The CDR3 region has the DNA TGTGCCACCTTGAGAACTAGCGGCAAAAACATTCAGTACTTC. This codes for CATLRTSGKNIQYF.

The V and J genes are TRBV28 and TRBJ2-4; 8 nucleotides match TRBD2. Losses at the gene ends were 4 bases for V and 5 bases for J; bases not matched to a gene: 10. CDR1 and CDR2 from the germline V gene are MDHEN and SYDVKM. The CDR3 runs 16 residues. Written as DNA, the CDR3 is TGTGCCAGCAGTTACGGGACTAGAACGTTGGAAAACATTCAGTACTTC. Its translation is CASSYGTRTLENIQYF.

This clonotype turned up a few times. The CDR3 reads CASSDESNRVFYEQYF. The CDR3 coding sequence is TGTGCCAGCAGCGACGAAAGCAACAGGGTGTTCTACGAGCAGTACTTC. The V and J genes are TRBV7-9 and TRBJ2-7, with D possibly matching TRBD1 (6 bases). This CDR3 has 16 residues. Germline values: CDR1 SEHNR, CDR2 FQNEAQ (reference sequence). V lost 5 bases to trimming and J lost 3 bases, with 20 bases between them. Based on the CDR3 plus reference TRBV7-9 and TRBJ2-7, the full variable domain is DTGVSQNPRHKITKRGQNVTFRCDPISEHNRLYWYRQTLGQGPEFLTYFQNEAQLEKSRLLSDRFSAERPKGSFSTLEIQRTEQGDSAMYLCASSDESNRVFYEQYFGPGTRLTVT.

This chain links TRBV5-1 with TRBJ1-2; D not certain. This CDR3 spans 15 amino acids. The germline gives CDR1 SGHRS, CDR2 YFSETQ. The V and J ends lost 0 bases and 2 bases respectively, with 11 bases between them. Here the CDR3 DNA reads TGCGCCAGCAGCTTGGACAGTTTTACGAACTATGGCTACACCTTC. Encoded protein: CASSLDSFTNYGYTF.

In this sample, this clonotype turned up a few times. This chain uses TRBV6-5 with TRBJ1-1; tentative D call: TRBD1 (6 bases). V was pared by 2 bases and J by 0 bases, with 13 bases between. This CDR3 is built from 16 residues. The germline CDR1 and CDR2 sequences are MNHEY and SVGAGI. The CDR3 reads CASSYKGGLMNTEAFF. The CDR3 DNA is TGTGCCAGCAGTTACAAGGGGGGCCTAATGAACACTGAAGCTTTCTTT.

This clonotype occurred many times. V is TRBV2 and J is TRBJ2-2; no clear D. CDR3 length equals 15 residues. CDR1 and CDR2 (germline): SNHLY, FYNNEI. V lost 6 bases and J lost 0, with 11 bases in between. The DNA of the CDR3 is TGTGCCAGCAGGGAGAGCTACGCGAACACCGGGGAGCTGTTTTTT. It encodes CASRESYANTGELFF.

At least ten counts were recorded for this clonotype. J is TRBJ1-1 and V is TRBV7-2; 8 positions match TRBD1. Germline V CDR1 and CDR2: SGHTA, FQGNSA. The J segment lost 4 bases and the V segment lost 5 bases, leaving 3 bases of the junction unmatched. This CDR3 contains 13 residues. This chain's CDR3 is CASSIDRGTEAFF. The CDR3 DNA is TGTGCCAGCAGCATCGACAGGGGCACTGAAGCTTTCTTT.

Only a few counts were recorded for this clonotype. The chain uses TRBV5-1 and TRBJ2-7; D not resolved. CDR3 length equals 14 residues. Trimming left V 4 bases short and J 0 bases short, with 11 bases between. Germline CDR1 and CDR2: SGHRS and YFSETQ. The CDR3 here is CASSHKGSSYEQYF. Written as DNA, the CDR3 is TGCGCCAGCAGCCACAAGGGCAGCTCCTACGAGCAGTACTTC.

This clonotype was recorded a few times. This rearrangement joins TRBV27 to TRBJ2-7; no firm D call. CDR3 length: 15 amino acids. Trimming removed 3 bases from V and 6 bases from J, with 18 bases in between. In germline, CDR1 is MNHEY, CDR2 SMNVEV (reference sequence). The CDR3 spells CASSFVSGHDTEQYF. In nucleotides, the CDR3 is TGTGCCAGCAGTTTTGTGTCGGGCCACGACACCGAGCAGTACTTC.